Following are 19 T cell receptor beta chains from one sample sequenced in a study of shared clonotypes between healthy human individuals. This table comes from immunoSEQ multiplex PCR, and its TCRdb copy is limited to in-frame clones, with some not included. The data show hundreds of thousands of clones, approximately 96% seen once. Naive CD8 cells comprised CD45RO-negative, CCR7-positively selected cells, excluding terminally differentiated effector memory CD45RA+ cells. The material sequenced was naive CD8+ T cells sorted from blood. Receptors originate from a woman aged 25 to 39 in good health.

In DNA form, the CDR3 reads TGTGCCAGCAGAGACCGGTCCTACGAGCAGTACTTC. Protein product: CASRDRSYEQYF. This chain uses TRBV7-8 with TRBJ2-7; the D is unclear. V was cut by 6 bases and J by 1 base, with 7 bases left in between. CDR3 length equals 12 residues. Germline loops: CDR1 SGHVS, CDR2 FQNEAQ.

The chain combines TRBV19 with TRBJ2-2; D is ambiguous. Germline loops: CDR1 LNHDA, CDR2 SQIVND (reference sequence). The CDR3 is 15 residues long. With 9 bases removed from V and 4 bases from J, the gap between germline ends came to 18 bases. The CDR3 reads CASNHHSTVTGELFF. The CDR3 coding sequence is TGTGCCAGCAATCACCATTCCACGGTCACCGGGGAGCTGTTTTTT.

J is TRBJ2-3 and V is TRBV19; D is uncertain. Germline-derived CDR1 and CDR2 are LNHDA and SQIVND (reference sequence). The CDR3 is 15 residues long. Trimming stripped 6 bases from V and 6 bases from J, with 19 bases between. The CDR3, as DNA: TGTGCCAGTAGCTCGACCGGCATCAGTGGCGATACGCAGTATTTT. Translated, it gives CASSSTGISGDTQYF.

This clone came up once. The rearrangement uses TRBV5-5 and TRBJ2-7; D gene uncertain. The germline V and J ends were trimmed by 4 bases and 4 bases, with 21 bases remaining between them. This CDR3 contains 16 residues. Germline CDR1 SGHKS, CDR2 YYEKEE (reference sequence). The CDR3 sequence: CASSRTERGIGYEQYF. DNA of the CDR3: TGTGCCAGCAGCCGAACGGAAAGAGGCATAGGTTACGAGCAGTACTTC. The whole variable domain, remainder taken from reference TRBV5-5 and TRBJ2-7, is DAGVTQSPTHLIKTRGQQVTLRCSPISGHKSVSWYQQVLGQGPQFIFQYYEKEERGRGNFPDRFSARQFPNYSSELNVNALLLGDSALYLCASSRTERGIGYEQYFGPGTRLTVT.

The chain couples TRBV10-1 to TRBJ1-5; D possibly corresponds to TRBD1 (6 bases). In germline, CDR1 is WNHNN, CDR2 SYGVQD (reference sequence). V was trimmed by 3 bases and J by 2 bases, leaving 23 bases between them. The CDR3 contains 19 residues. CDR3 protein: CASSENHGRGPGGNQPQHF. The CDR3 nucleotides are TGCGCCAGCAGTGAAAATCATGGCAGGGGCCCTGGGGGCAATCAGCCCCAGCATTTT.

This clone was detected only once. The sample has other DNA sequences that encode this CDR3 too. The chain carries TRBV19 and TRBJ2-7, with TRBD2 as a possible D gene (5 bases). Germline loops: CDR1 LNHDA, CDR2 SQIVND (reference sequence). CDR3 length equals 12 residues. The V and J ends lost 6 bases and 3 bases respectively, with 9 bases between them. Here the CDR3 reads CASSSGSYEQYF. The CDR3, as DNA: TGTGCCAGTAGCTCGGGAAGCTACGAGCAGTACTTC.

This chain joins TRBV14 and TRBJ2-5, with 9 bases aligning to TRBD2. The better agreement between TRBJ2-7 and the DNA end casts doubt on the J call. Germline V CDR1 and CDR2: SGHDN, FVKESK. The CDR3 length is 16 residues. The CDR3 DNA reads TGTGCCAGCAGCCAAGTAGCGGGACTAGCAACCTACGAGCAGTACTTC. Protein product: CASSQVAGLATYEQYF.

CDR3 in DNA: TGTGCCAGCAGCTTCGCATCGGGAGTCTCCTACAATGAGCAGTTCTTC. Its protein product is CASSFASGVSYNEQFF. The chain couples TRBV13 to TRBJ2-1, with D maybe TRBD2 (6 bases). Germline V gene sequence: CDR1 PRHDT, CDR2 FYEKMQ (reference sequence). Trimming shortened V by 3 bases and J by 0 bases, and 12 bases separated the two germline ends. The CDR3 totals 16 residues.

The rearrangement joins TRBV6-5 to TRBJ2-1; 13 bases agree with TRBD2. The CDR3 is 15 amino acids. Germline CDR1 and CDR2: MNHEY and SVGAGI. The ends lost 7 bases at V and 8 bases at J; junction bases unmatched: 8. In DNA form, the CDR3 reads TGTGCCAGCACCGCGAGCGGACTAGCGGGAGATGAGCAGTTCTTC. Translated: CASTASGLAGDEQFF.

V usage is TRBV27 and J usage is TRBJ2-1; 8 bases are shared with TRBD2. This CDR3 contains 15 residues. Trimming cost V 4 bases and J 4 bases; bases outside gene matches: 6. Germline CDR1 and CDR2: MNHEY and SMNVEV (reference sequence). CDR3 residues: CASSSSAGGYNEQFF. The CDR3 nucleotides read TGTGCCAGCAGTTCAAGCGCGGGAGGTTACAATGAGCAGTTCTTC.

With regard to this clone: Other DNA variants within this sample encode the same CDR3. CDR3 sequence reads: CASSEGGQPQHF. The DNA for the CDR3 is TGTGCCAGCAGTGAAGGTGGGCAGCCCCAGCATTTT. The rearrangement uses TRBV25-1 and TRBJ1-5; no firm D call. Germline values: CDR1 MGHDK, CDR2 SYGVNS. CDR3 length equals 12 residues. V was cut by 2 bases and J by 7 bases, with 6 bases left in between.

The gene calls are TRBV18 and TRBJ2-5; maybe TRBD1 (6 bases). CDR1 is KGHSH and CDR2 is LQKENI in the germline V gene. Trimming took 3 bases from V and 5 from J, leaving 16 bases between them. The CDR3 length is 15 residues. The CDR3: CASSPREGGVETQYF. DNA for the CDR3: TGTGCCAGCTCACCCAGGGAAGGGGGTGTGGAGACCCAGTACTTC.

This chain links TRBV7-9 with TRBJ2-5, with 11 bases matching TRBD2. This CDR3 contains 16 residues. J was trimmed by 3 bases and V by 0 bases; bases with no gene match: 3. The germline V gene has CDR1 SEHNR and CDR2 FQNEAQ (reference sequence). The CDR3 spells CASSLAVSGREETQYF. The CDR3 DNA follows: TGTGCCAGCAGCTTAGCGGTTAGCGGGAGGGAAGAGACCCAGTACTTC. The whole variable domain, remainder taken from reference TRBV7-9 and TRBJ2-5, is DTGVSQNPRHKITKRGQNVTFRCDPISEHNRLYWYRQTLGQGPEFLTYFQNEAQLEKSRLLSDRFSAERPKGSFSTLEIQRTEQGDSAMYLCASSLAVSGREETQYFGPGTRLLVL.

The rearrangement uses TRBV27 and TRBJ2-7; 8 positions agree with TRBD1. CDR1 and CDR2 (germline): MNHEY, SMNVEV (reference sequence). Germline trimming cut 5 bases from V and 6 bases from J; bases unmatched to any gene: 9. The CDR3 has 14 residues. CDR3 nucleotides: TGTGCCAGCAGTGAATGGACAGGGAGTAGCGAGCAGTACTTC. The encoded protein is CASSEWTGSSEQYF.

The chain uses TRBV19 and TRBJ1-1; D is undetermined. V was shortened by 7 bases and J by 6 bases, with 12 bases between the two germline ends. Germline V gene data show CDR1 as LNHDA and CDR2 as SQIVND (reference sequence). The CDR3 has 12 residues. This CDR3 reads CASTTGGAEAFF. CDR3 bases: TGTGCCAGTACTACTGGTGGGGCTGAAGCTTTCTTT.

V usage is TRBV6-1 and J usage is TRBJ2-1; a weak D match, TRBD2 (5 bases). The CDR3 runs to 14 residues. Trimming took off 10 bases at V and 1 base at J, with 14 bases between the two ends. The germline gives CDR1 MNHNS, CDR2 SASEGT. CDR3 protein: CATQREGSYNEQFF. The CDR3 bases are TGTGCCACCCAACGTGAGGGTTCCTACAATGAGCAGTTCTTC.

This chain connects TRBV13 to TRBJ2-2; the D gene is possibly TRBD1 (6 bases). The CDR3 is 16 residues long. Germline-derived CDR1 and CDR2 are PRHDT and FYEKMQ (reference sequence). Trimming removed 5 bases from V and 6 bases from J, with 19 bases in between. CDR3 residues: CASSPGQGIFAGELFF. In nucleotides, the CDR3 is TGTGCCAGCAGCCCCGGGCAGGGGATTTTCGCCGGGGAGCTGTTTTTT.

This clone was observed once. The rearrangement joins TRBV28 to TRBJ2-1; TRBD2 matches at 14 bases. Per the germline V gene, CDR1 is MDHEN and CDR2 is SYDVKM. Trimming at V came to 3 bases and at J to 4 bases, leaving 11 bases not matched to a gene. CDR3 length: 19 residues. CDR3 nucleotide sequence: TGTGCCAGCAGTTTTGCCGGGACTAGCGGGAGAAAGAGGTACAATGAGCAGTTCTTC. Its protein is CASSFAGTSGRKRYNEQFF.

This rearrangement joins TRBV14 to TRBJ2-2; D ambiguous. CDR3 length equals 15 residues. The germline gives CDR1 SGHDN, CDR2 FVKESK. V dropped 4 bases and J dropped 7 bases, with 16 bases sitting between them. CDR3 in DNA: TGTGCCAGCAGCCCCGAACGATTCTGGGGCGGGGAGCTGTTTTTT. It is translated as CASSPERFWGGELFF.